This T cell receptor (beta chain) was recovered during a study of blood T cell repertoires in COVID-19. About the study: Some COVID-19 samples were acute and others convalescent; all came from the United States, Italy and Spain. Sources were T cells, B-cell-depleted T cells, or PBMCs; the material itself was cDNA or gDNA.

In the original processing: Amplification from reference gene primers served as the basis for estimated nucleated cell counts. Assay: immunoSEQ multiplex PCR; the TCRdb copy retains only in-frame clones and omits some. V and J calls plus clone size are reproduced from that table; the DNA served to infer D and trimming. Counted here are approximately 150,000 clones, over 65% occurring once; the ten biggest clones make up over 15%. Sequenced sample: peripheral blood. The clonotype was recovered from a man aged 45-65 years with acute or convalescent COVID-19.

CDR3: CASRPWTEETQYF. Here the CDR3 DNA reads TGTGCCTCCCGACCATGGACTGAAGAGACCCAGTACTTC. V gene TRBV12-3 or TRBV12-4 combines with J gene TRBJ2-5; a possible D gene is TRBD2 (5 bases). The CDR3 runs to 13 residues. Trimming stripped 11 bases from V and 3 bases from J, with 16 bases between.